The rows below give T cell receptor beta chains drawn from one sample of a study of neoadjuvant anti-PD-1 for oral cavity cancer. Repertoires were generated with immunoSEQ multiplex PCR, while TCRdb's copy carries only in-frame clones and drops some. The table has roughly 40,000 clones, roughly 77% seen once. The source was PBMCs, collected after nivolumab (anti-PD-1) treatment. The receptors were sampled from a person between 40 and 85 years old with oral cavity squamous cell carcinoma. The CDR3 runs from the conserved cysteine through the conserved F or W. A D gene is named only where the DNA matches it firmly.

v_gene: TRBV11-3; j_gene: TRBJ1-1; d_gene: .; CDR3aa: CASSLGGNTEAFF
v_gene: TRBV19; j_gene: TRBJ1-5; d_gene: .; CDR3aa: CASSVRDNNQPQHF
v_gene: TRBV7-8; j_gene: TRBJ2-3; d_gene: .; CDR3aa: CASSPSTTDTQYF
v_gene: TRBV7-2; j_gene: TRBJ2-5; d_gene: .; CDR3aa: CASSSPGETQYF
v_gene: TRBV6-5; j_gene: TRBJ2-5; d_gene: .; CDR3aa: CASSYQGGWRETQYF
v_gene: TRBV2; j_gene: TRBJ2-5; d_gene: .; CDR3aa: CASRTWQPGKETQYF
v_gene: TRBV11-3; j_gene: TRBJ2-1; d_gene: TRBD1; CDR3aa: CASSSTGIEQFF
v_gene: TRBV9; j_gene: TRBJ2-3; d_gene: .; CDR3aa: CASSVGGGPTDTQYF
v_gene: TRBV9; j_gene: TRBJ1-1; d_gene: .; CDR3aa: CASSVENMNTEAFF
v_gene: TRBV27; j_gene: TRBJ1-4; d_gene: .; CDR3aa: CASRERRQGEKLFF
v_gene: TRBV28; j_gene: TRBJ2-2; d_gene: TRBD1; CDR3aa: CASSLIQGTANTGELFF
v_gene: TRBV2; j_gene: TRBJ1-5; d_gene: .; CDR3aa: CASRDSYSNQPQHF
v_gene: TRBV27; j_gene: TRBJ1-5; d_gene: .; CDR3aa: CASSLRESNQPQHF
v_gene: TRBV28; j_gene: TRBJ2-5; d_gene: .; CDR3aa: CASSLSGTRRETQYF
v_gene: TRBV7-2; j_gene: TRBJ2-3; d_gene: TRBD2; CDR3aa: CASSTNLAGGTDTQYF
v_gene: TRBV10-2; j_gene: TRBJ1-5; d_gene: TRBD1; CDR3aa: CASSEQGQRYQPQHF
v_gene: TRBV11-2; j_gene: TRBJ1-4; d_gene: .; CDR3aa: CASSLGGQIYGEEFF
v_gene: TRBV5-5; j_gene: TRBJ1-2; d_gene: .; CDR3aa: CASSLPTHLYGYTF
v_gene: TRBV2; j_gene: TRBJ2-3; d_gene: TRBD2; CDR3aa: CASNRLAGTNTDTQYF
v_gene: TRBV6-4; j_gene: TRBJ1-2; d_gene: TRBD1; CDR3aa: CASSDPGTAQNGYTF
v_gene: TRBV7-9; j_gene: TRBJ2-1; d_gene: TRBD2; CDR3aa: CASSFLAGGNEQFF
v_gene: TRBV15; j_gene: TRBJ1-2; d_gene: .; CDR3aa: CATSRGLGGEDGYTF
v_gene: TRBV6-1; j_gene: TRBJ1-2; d_gene: .; CDR3aa: CASSEARARGYTF
v_gene: TRBV19; j_gene: TRBJ2-5; d_gene: TRBD1; CDR3aa: CASSIGQGRGETQYF
v_gene: TRBV6-5; j_gene: TRBJ2-7; d_gene: .; CDR3aa: CASKILSNSYEQYF
v_gene: TRBV7-8; j_gene: TRBJ2-2; d_gene: .; CDR3aa: CASSPSGTNTGELFF
v_gene: TRBV10-1; j_gene: TRBJ2-3; d_gene: TRBD1; CDR3aa: CASSEIGQGVDTQYF
v_gene: TRBV7-9; j_gene: TRBJ2-4; d_gene: TRBD1; CDR3aa: CASRNTGQGADIQYF
v_gene: TRBV28; j_gene: TRBJ1-1; d_gene: TRBD1; CDR3aa: CASSFGTGGGSEAFF
v_gene: TRBV19; j_gene: TRBJ2-2; d_gene: TRBD2; CDR3aa: CASTPSSGSFRELFF
v_gene: TRBV10-2; j_gene: TRBJ2-3; d_gene: TRBD2; CDR3aa: CASTLAGGSNTQYF
v_gene: TRBV5-6; j_gene: TRBJ1-1; d_gene: .; CDR3aa: CASSGGRKNTEAFF